This TCR beta chain derives from a study of T cells in pancreatic ductal adenocarcinoma. Assay used: immunoSEQ multiplex PCR; TCRdb lists only in-frame clones, some missing. The table includes approximately 18,000 clones, 88% detected once. As concerns this clone: Antigen unknown.

V was cut by 3 bases and J by 5 bases, with 9 bases left in between. The germline gives CDR1 SGHVS, CDR2 FNYEAQ. The CDR3 consists of 13 residues. Findings and limits, study-wide: Mean clonality was approximately 0.1 in tumors and roughly 0.072 in blood, not significantly different.

Selected pancreatic ductal adenocarcinoma patients had undergone surgery without neoadjuvant therapy. The chain combines TRBV7-6 with TRBJ2-3; tentatively, D is TRBD1 (5 bases). Sequenced: PBMCs. The origin of this receptor is a human donor with pancreatic ductal adenocarcinoma. CDR3 bases: TGTGCCAGCAGCTTTCAGGGTGGAGATACGCAGTATTTT. It codes for CASSFQGGDTQYF.